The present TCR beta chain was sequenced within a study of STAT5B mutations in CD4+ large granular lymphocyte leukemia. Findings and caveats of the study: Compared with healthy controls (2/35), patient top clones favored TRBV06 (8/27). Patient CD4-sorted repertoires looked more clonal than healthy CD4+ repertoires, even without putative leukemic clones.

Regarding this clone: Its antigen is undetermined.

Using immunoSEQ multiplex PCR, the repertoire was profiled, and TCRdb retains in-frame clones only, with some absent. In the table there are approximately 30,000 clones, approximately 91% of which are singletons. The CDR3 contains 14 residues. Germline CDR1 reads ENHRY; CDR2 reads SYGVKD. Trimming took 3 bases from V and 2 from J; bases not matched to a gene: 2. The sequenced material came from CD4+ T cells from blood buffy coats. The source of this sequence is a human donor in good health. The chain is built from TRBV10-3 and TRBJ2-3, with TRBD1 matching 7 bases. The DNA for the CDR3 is TGTGCCATCAGTGACGGGACAGTCACAGATACGCAGTATTTT. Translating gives CAISDGTVTDTQYF.